This T cell receptor (beta chain) was obtained from a study of response to subunit inactivated influenza vaccine. This clonotype was picked up a small number of times. TCRdb reanalysed the RT-PCR reads using MiXCR and keeps one entry per CDR3 protein. There are about half a million distinct CDR3 sequences in the sample; approximately 7.7% occur only once, and 10% to 15% lies in the top ten. The CDR3 sequence is 12 residues long. CDR1 SGHRS and CDR2 YFSETQ come from the germline V gene. V shed 5 bases and J shed 7 bases, with 12 bases lying between them. The V call is TRBV5-1, the J call TRBJ1-2; no clear D. The receptor was derived from a man aged 50-75 years who received an inactivated influenza vaccine. Sequenced material: PBMCs from blood, taken 23 months after vaccination. In DNA form, the CDR3 reads TGCGCCAGCAGTACGACTCATCTTGGCTACACCTTC. Protein: CASSTTHLGYTF.